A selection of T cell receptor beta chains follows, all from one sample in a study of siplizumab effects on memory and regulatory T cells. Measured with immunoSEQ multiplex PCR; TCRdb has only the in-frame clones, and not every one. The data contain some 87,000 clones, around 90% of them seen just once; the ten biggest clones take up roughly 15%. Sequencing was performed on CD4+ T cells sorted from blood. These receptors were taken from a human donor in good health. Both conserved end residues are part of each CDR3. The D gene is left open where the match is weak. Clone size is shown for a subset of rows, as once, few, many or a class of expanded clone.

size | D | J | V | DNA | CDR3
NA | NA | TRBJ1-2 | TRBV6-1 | TGTGCCAGCAGTGAGGGGTCAGGGAACTATGGCTACACCTTC | CASSEGSGNYGYTF
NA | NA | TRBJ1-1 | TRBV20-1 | TGCAGTCCGGACCGTCACACTGAAGCTTTCTTT | CSPDRHTEAFF
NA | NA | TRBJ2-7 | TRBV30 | TGTGCCTGGAGCAGGGGAGACTACGAGCAGTACTTC | CAWSRGDYEQYF
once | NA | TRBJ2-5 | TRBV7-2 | TGTGCCAGCAGCTTAAAAGAGACCCAGTACTTC | CASSLKETQYF
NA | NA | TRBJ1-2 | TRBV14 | TGTGCCAGCAGCCACCACCGGTTTGGTTCGAGCGGCTACACCTTC | CASSHHRFGSSGYTF
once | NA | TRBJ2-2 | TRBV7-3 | TGTGCCAGCAGCGCCGATTACACCGGGGAGCTGTTTTTT | CASSADYTGELFF
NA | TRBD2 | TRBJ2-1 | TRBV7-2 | TGTGCCAGCAGCCTGACTAGCGGGAGGGCGAGTGAGCAGTTCTTC | CASSLTSGRASEQFF
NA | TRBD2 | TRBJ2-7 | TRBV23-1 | TGCGCCAGCAGTCAAAAGCGGGGGCTTTCCTACGAGCAGTACTTC | CASSQKRGLSYEQYF
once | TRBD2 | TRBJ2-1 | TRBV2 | TGTGCCAGCAGTGTCCGGGAGGTTGGTGAGCAGTTCTTC | CASSVREVGEQFF
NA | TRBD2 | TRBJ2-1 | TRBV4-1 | TGCGCCAGCAGAAGACTAGCGGGTTTAAATGAGCAGTTCTTC | CASRRLAGLNEQFF